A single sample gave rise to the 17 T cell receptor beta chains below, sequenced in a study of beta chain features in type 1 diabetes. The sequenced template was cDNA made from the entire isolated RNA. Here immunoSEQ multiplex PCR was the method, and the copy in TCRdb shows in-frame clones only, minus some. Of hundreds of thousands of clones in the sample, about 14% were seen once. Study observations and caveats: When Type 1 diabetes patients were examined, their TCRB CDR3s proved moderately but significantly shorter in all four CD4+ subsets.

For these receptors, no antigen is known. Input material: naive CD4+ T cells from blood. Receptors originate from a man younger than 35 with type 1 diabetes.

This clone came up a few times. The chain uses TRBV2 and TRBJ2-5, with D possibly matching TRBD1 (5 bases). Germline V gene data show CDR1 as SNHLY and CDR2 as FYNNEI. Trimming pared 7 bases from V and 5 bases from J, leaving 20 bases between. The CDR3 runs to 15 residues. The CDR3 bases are TGTGCCAGCACCAACGCAGGGTGGGTCGGGGAGACCCAGTACTTC. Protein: CASTNAGWVGETQYF.

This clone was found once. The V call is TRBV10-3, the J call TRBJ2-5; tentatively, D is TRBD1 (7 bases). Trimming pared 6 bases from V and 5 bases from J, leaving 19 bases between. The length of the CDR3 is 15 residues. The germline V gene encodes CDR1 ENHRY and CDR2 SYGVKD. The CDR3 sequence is CAIRAAEGAGETQYF. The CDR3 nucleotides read TGTGCCATCAGGGCCGCGGAGGGGGCAGGGGAGACCCAGTACTTC.

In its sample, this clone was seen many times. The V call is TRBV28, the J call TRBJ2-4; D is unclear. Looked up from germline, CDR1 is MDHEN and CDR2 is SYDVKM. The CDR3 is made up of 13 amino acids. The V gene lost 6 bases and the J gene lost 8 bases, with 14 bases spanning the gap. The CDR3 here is CASRMGSEHIQYF. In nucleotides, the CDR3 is TGTGCCAGCAGGATGGGGTCTGAGCACATTCAGTACTTC. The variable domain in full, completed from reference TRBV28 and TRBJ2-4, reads DVKVTQSSRYLVKRTGEKVFLECVQDMDHENMFWYRQDPGLGLRLIYFSYDVKMKEKGDIPEGYSVSREKKERFSLILESASTNQTSMYLCASRMGSEHIQYFGAGTRLSVL.

The CDR3 loop is CASSLLQGSSYNEQFF. CDR3 sequence (DNA): TGTGCCAGCAGCTTATTGCAGGGAAGCTCCTACAATGAGCAGTTCTTC. The chain couples TRBV7-2 to TRBJ2-1; D might be TRBD1 (5 bases). Trimming pared 2 bases from V and 0 bases from J, leaving 11 bases between. Looked up from germline, CDR1 is SGHTA and CDR2 is FQGNSA. The CDR3 is 16 residues long.

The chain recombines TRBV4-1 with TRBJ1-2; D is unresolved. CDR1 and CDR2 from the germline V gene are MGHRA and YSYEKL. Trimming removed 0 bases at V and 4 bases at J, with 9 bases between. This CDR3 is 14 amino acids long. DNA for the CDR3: TGCGCCAGCAGCCAAGATCTCACAGCCTATGGCTACACCTTC. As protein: CASSQDLTAYGYTF.

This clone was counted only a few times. CDR3 coding DNA: TGTGCCTGCCCCGGGGGCGGACGGTACAGGGGGCCAGGCTACACCTTC. It translates to CACPGGGRYRGPGYTF. The chain uses TRBV30 and TRBJ1-2; TRBD1 matches at 9 bases. Germline CDR1 is GTSNPN and CDR2 is SVGIG (reference sequence). Unmatched junction bases numbered 19, after V lost 6 bases and J lost 8 bases. This CDR3 spans 16 amino acids. The full variable domain, completed using reference TRBV30 and TRBJ1-2, is SQTIHQWPATLVQPVGSPLSLECTVEGTSNPNLYWYRQAAGRGLQLLFYSVGIGQISSEVPQNLSASRPQDRQFILSSKKLLLSDSGFYLCACPGGGRYRGPGYTFGSGTRLTVV.

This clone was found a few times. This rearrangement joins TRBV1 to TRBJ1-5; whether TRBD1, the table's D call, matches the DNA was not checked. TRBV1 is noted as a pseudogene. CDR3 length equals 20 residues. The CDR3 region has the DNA TGCACCAGCAGCCAAGAGCCGGGCCCCCCGACAGGGGAAAGCAATCAGCCCCAGCATTTT. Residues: CTSSQEPGPPTGESNQPQHF.

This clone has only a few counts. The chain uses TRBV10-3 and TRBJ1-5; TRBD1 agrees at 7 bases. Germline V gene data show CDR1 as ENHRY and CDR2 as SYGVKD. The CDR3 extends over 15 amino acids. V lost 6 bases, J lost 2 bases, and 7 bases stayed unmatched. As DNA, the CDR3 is TGTGCCATCAGGACAGGGAGTCGGGGCAATCAGCCCCAGCATTTT. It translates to CAIRTGSRGNQPQHF.

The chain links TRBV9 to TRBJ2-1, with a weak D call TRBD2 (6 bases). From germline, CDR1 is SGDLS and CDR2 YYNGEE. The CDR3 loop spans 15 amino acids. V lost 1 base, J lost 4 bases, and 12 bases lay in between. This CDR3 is CASSVSSGQYNEQFF. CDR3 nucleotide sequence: TGTGCCAGCAGCGTAAGTAGCGGCCAATACAATGAGCAGTTCTTC.

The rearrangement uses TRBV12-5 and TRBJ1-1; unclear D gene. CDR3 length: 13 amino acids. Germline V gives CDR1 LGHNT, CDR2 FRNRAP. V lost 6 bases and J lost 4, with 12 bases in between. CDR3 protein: CASGVEGGTEAFF. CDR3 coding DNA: TGTGCTAGTGGAGTGGAGGGAGGCACTGAAGCTTTCTTT.

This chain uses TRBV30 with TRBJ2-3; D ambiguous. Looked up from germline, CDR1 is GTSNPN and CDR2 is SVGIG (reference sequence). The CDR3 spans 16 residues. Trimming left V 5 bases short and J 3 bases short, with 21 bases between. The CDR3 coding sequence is TGTGCCTGGGGCCCCGCAGCCGTCTTTCGAACAGATACGCAGTATTTT. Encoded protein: CAWGPAAVFRTDTQYF.

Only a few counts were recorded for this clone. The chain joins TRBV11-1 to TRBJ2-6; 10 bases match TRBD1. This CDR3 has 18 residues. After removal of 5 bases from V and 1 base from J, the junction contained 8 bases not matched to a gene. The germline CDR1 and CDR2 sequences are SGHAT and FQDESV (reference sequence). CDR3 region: CASSPGTGAASGANVLTF. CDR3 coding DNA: TGTGCCAGCAGCCCCGGGACAGGGGCCGCATCTGGGGCCAACGTCCTGACTTTC.

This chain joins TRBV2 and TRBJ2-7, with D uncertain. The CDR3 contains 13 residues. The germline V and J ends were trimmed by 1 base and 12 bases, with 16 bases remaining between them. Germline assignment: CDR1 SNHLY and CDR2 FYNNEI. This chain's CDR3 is CASSEGRTILGYF. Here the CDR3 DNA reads TGTGCCAGCAGTGAAGGCAGAACCATCTTGGGGTACTTC. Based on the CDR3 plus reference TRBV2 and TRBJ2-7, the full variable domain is EPEVTQTPSHQVTQMGQEVILRCVPISNHLYFYWYRQILGQKVEFLVSFYNNEISEKSEIFDDQFSVERPDGSNFTLKIRSTKLEDSAMYFCASSEGRTILGYFGPGTRLTVT.

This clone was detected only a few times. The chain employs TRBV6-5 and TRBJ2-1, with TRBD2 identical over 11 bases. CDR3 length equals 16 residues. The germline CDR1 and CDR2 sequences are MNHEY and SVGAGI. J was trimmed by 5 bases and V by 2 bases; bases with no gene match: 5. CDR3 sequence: CASSYDGLAGDNEQFF. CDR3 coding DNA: TGTGCCAGCAGTTACGATGGACTAGCGGGTGACAATGAGCAGTTCTTC.

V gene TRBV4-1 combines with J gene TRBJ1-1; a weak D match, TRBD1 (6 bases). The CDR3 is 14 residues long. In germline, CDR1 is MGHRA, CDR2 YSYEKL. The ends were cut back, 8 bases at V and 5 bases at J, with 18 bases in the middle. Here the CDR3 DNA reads TGCGCCAGCCAGGGGCTCTACCGAGGAACTGAAGCTTTCTTT. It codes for CASQGLYRGTEAFF.

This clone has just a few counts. The CDR3 DNA is TGCGCCAGCAGCTTGGGGTCTGGAAACACCATATATTTT. Amino acid sequence: CASSLGSGNTIYF. The chain uses TRBV5-1 and TRBJ1-3, with D uncertain. The CDR3 runs 13 residues. The V and J ends lost 0 bases and 1 base respectively, with 2 bases between them. CDR1 and CDR2 (germline): SGHRS, YFSETQ.

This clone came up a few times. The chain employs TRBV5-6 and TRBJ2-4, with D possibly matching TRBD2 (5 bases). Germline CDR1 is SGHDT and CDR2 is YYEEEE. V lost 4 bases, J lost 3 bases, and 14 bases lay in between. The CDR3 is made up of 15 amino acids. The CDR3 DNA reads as TGTGCCAGCAGCCACGAGGCGGGTGGCAAAAACATTCAGTACTTC. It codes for CASSHEAGGKNIQYF. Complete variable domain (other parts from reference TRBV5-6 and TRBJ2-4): DAGVTQSPTHLIKTRGQQVTLRCSPKSGHDTVSWYQQALGQGPQFIFQYYEEEERQRGNFPDRFSGHQFPNYSSELNVNALLLGDSALYLCASSHEAGGKNIQYFGAGTRLSVL.